This T cell receptor (beta chain) was profiled in a study of blood T cells in healthy people across ages. PCR was performed a second time for about 6 to 11 cycles using a sample-barcoded 5' primer and a J-beta primer mix. A 12-random-nucleotide template-switch adaptor tagged each cDNA molecule. Using its own MiXCR run on the 5' RACE reads, TCRdb lists one record per CDR3 protein. The table records some 1.4 million distinct CDR3 sequences, approximately 42% of them present only once. The CDR3 extends over 18 amino acids. The V and J ends lost 5 bases and 1 base respectively, with 22 bases between them. Germline-derived CDR1 and CDR2 are LNHNV and YYDKDF (reference sequence).

The V gene is TRBV15, the J gene TRBJ2-3; either TRBD1 or TRBD2 may supply D (6 bases each). This TCR was sampled from a woman under 30 in good health. Material: blood. The CDR3 DNA reads as TGTGCCACCAGCGGCGGGGCAGGGGCCCTACGCGGCACAGATACGCAGTATTTT. Its translation is CATSGGAGALRGTDTQYF.